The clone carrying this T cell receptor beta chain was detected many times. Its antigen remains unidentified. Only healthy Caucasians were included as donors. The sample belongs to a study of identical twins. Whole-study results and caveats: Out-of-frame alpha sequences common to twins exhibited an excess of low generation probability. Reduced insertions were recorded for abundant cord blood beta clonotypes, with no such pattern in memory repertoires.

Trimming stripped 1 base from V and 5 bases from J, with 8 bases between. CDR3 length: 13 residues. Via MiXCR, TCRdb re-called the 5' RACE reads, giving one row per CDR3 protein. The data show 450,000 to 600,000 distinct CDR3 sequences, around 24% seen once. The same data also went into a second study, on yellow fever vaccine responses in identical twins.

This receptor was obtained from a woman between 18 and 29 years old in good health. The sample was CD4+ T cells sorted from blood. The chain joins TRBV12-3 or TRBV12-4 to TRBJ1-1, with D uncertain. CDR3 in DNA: TGTGCCAGCAGTTTAGATTACAGAACTGAAGCTTTCTTT. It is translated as CASSLDYRTEAFF.